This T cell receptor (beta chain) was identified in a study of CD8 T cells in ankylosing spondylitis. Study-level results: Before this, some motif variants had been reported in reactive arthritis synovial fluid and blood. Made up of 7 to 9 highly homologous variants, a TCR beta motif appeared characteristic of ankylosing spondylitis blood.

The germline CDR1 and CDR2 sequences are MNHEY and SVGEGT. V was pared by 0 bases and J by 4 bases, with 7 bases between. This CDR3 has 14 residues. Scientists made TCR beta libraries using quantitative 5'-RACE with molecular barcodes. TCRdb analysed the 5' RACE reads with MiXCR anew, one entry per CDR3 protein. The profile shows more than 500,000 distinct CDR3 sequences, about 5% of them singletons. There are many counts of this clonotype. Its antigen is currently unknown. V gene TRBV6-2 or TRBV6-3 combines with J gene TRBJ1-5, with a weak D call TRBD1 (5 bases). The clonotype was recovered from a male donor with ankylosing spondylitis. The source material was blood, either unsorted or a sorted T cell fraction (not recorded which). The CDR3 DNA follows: TGTGCCAGCAGTTACTCAAACAGGAATCAGCCCCAGCATTTT. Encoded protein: CASSYSNRNQPQHF.